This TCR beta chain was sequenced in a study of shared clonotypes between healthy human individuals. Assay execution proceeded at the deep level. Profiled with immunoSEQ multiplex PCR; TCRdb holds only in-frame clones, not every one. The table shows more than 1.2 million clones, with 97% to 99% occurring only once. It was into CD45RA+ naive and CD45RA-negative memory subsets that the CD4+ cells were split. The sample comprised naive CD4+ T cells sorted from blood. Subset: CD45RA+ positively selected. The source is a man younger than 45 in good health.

CDR3 in DNA: TGTGCCAGCAGGGTGCGCGGGACTAGCTTCGGCGGGGAGCTGTTTTTT. This gives the protein CASRVRGTSFGGELFF. The genes are TRBV27 and TRBJ2-2; the match to TRBD2 covers 9 bases. The trim removed 6 bases at V and 7 bases at J, leaving 12 bases unmatched. The CDR3 is 16 amino acids. Per germline, CDR1 MNHEY and CDR2 SMNVEV (reference sequence).